This is a list of T cell receptor beta chains from one sample in a study of blood T cell repertoires in COVID-19. Method: immunoSEQ multiplex PCR; TCRdb's copy keeps in-frame clones and lacks some. This table holds some 240,000 clones, approximately 82% found once. The material sequenced was peripheral blood. The receptors shown here come from a woman between 40 and 50 years old who had recovered from COVID-19. Each CDR3 is given with its conserved first and last residue. A D gene is named only where the DNA matches it firmly. The size entry is marked missing in some rows and otherwise reads once, few, many or a size class.

CDR3 length	clone size	V gene	D gene	J gene	CDR3 protein	CDR3 DNA
15	few	TRBV28	.	TRBJ1-4	CASSLFSPSNEKLFF	TGTGCCAGCAGTTTATTCTCTCCTTCTAATGAAAAACTGTTTTTT
14	few	TRBV2	.	TRBJ2-7	CASRRTATGYEQYF	TGTGCCAGCAGGCGGACAGCGACGGGTTACGAGCAGTACTTC
17	.	TRBV7-2	.	TRBJ2-3	CASSLDAVATSTDTQYF	TGTGCCAGCAGCTTAGACGCAGTAGCGACTAGCACAGATACGCAGTATTTT
15	.	TRBV5-1	TRBD2	TRBJ2-1	CASSSEGQGGSEQFF	TGCGCCAGCAGCTCGGAAGGGCAGGGAGGGAGTGAGCAGTTCTTC
18	.	TRBV5-6	TRBD2	TRBJ2-3	CASSTKLAGGTVMYTQYF	TGTGCCAGCAGCACAAAACTAGCGGGGGGCACAGTCATGTATACGCAGTATTTT
16	.	TRBV5-1	.	TRBJ2-6	CASSLGEIRGTNVLTF	TGCGCCAGCAGCTTGGGGGAGATCAGGGGAACCAACGTCCTGACTTTC
15	.	TRBV2	.	TRBJ2-2	CASSEGGMHTGELFF	TGTGCCAGCAGTGAGGGGGGTATGCACACCGGGGAGCTGTTTTTT
15	few	TRBV29-1	TRBD1	TRBJ2-2	CSVLFGTGGTGELFF	TGCAGCGTTCTATTCGGGACAGGGGGCACCGGGGAGCTGTTTTTT
15	.	TRBV7-2	TRBD2	TRBJ2-3	CASSLNSGGADTQYF	TGTGCCAGCAGCTTAAATTCCGGGGGGGCAGATACGCAGTATTTT
13	once	TRBV19	.	TRBJ2-3	CASSIQYWDTQYF	TGTGCCAGTAGTATCCAGTATTGGGATACGCAGTATTTT
14	.	TRBV7-2	TRBD2	TRBJ2-5	CASGLAGGSETQYF	TGTGCCAGCGGATTAGCGGGGGGGTCAGAGACCCAGTACTTC
14	.	TRBV7-2	.	TRBJ1-3	CASRYRTDGNTIYF	TGTGCCAGCAGATACAGGACGGATGGAAACACCATATATTTT
11	.	TRBV20-1	TRBD1	TRBJ1-6	CSVDRESPLHF	TGCAGTGTTGACAGGGAGTCACCCCTCCACTTT
14	.	TRBV5-5	TRBD1	TRBJ1-4	CASSPTGESEKLFF	TGTGCCAGCAGCCCGACAGGGGAGTCCGAAAAACTGTTTTTT
15	few	TRBV13	.	TRBJ1-6	CASSLGQGQDSPLHF	TGTGCCAGCAGCTTAGGTCAGGGGCAGGATTCACCCCTCCACTTT
14	.	TRBV11-2	.	TRBJ2-7	CASSWGGRAYEQYF	TGTGCCAGCAGCTGGGGCGGCCGGGCCTACGAGCAGTACTTC
14	.	TRBV6-2/TRBV6-3	TRBD1	TRBJ1-5	CASSPGQGVAAQHF	TGTGCCAGCAGCCCCGGACAGGGGGTAGCGGCCCAGCATTTT
14	few	TRBV3-1/TRBV3-2	TRBD1	TRBJ1-6	CASSSGQGDSPLHF	TGTGCCAGCAGCAGCGGACAGGGTGATTCACCCCTCCACTTT
14	.	TRBV10-3	TRBD1	TRBJ2-5	CAISESGQRETQYF	TGTGCCATCAGTGAGTCGGGACAGCGGGAGACCCAGTACTTC
15	few	TRBV3-1/TRBV3-2	.	TRBJ2-4	CASSTRTRAKNIQYF	TGTGCCAGCAGTACTCGAACCAGGGCCAAAAACATTCAGTACTTC
17	.	TRBV4-2	TRBD2	TRBJ2-1	CASSPSGLAGGGNEQFF	TGTGCCAGCAGCCCTTCCGGTTTAGCGGGGGGGGGCAATGAGCAGTTCTTC
14	.	TRBV9	.	TRBJ2-7	CASSPTGGAYEQYF	TGTGCCAGCAGCCCTACAGGGGGGGCGTACGAGCAGTACTTC
13	few	TRBV12-3/TRBV12-4	.	TRBJ1-1	CASRPGGGTEAFF	TGTGCCAGCAGACCGGGGGGAGGGACTGAAGCTTTCTTT
15	once	TRBV7-2	.	TRBJ1-2	CASSPPVQAHYGYTF	TGTGCCAGCAGCCCTCCGGTACAGGCCCACTATGGCTACACCTTC
12	many	TRBV12-3/TRBV12-4	.	TRBJ1-1	CASSFIPTEAFF	TGTGCCAGCAGTTTTATCCCCACTGAAGCTTTCTTT
13	.	TRBV10-3	TRBD1	TRBJ1-2	CATRDSSNYGYTF	TGTGCCACCAGGGACAGTTCTAACTATGGCTACACCTTC
15	.	TRBV7-8	.	TRBJ2-2	CASSLAGVGTGELFF	TGTGCCAGCAGCTTAGCAGGGGTCGGCACCGGGGAGCTGTTTTTT
16	.	TRBV9	.	TRBJ1-1	CASAGQGSGGNTEAFF	TGTGCCAGCGCTGGGCAGGGGAGTGGTGGGAACACTGAAGCTTTCTTT
14	.	TRBV5-6	.	TRBJ2-3	CASSLHSGYDTQYF	TGTGCCAGCAGCTTGCATTCAGGGTATGATACGCAGTATTTT
12	.	TRBV6-6	TRBD1	TRBJ1-2	CASRGTGFGYTF	TGTGCCAGCAGGGGGACAGGGTTCGGCTACACCTTC
14	.	TRBV10-1	.	TRBJ1-1	CASSESRGSREAFF	TGCGCCAGCAGTGAGTCTAGGGGCTCCCGCGAAGCTTTCTTT
17	.	TRBV19	TRBD1	TRBJ1-2	CASSMIHWTGGRYGYTF	TGTGCCAGTAGTATGATCCATTGGACAGGGGGAAGGTATGGCTACACCTTC
17	.	TRBV5-8	TRBD2	TRBJ2-1	CASSVPGTSGGVSEQFF	TGTGCCAGCAGCGTACCCGGGACTAGCGGGGGGGTGAGTGAGCAGTTCTTC
15	.	TRBV7-3	TRBD2	TRBJ2-1	CASSLSVGGIDEQFF	TGTGCCAGCAGCTTAAGCGTGGGGGGGATCGATGAGCAGTTCTTC
15	.	TRBV7-8	.	TRBJ1-5	CASSLGQTSNQPQHF	TGTGCCAGCAGCTTGGGGCAAACCAGCAATCAGCCCCAGCATTTT
13	.	TRBV30	.	TRBJ1-4	CAQKRGSNEKLFF	TGTGCCCAAAAGCGGGGCTCTAATGAAAAACTGTTTTTT
13	.	TRBV6-5	.	TRBJ1-5	CASSDSEYQPQHF	TGTGCCAGCAGTGACTCGGAGTATCAGCCCCAGCATTTT
15	.	TRBV6-1	.	TRBJ1-5	CASSDGDYSNQPQHF	TGTGCCAGCAGTGACGGGGACTACAGCAATCAGCCCCAGCATTTT